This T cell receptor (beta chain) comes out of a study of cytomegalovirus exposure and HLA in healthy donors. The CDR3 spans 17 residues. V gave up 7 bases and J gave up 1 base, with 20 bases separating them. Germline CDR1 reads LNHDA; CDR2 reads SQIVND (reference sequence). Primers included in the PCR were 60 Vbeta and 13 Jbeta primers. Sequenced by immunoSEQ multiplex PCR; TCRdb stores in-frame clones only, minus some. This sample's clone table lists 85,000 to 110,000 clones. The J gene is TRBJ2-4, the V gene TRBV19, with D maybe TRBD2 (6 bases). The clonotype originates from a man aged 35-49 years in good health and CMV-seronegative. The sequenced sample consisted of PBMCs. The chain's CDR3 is CASTTRGGSVAKNIQYF. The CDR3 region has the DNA TGTGCCAGTACCACCCGGGGAGGTTCAGTGGCCAAAAACATTCAGTACTTC.